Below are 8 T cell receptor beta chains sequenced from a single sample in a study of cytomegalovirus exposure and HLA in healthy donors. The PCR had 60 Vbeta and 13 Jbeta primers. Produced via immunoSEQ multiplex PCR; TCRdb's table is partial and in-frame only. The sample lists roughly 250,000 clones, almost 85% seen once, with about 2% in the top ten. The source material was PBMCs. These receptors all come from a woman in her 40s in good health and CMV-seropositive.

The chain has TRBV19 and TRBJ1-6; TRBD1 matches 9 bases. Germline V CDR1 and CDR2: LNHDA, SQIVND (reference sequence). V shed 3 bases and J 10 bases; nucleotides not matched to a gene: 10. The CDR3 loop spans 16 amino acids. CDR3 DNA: TGTGCCAGTAGTATCCCCTCCGGGACAGGGCAGTCACCCCTCCACTTT. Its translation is CASSIPSGTGQSPLHF.

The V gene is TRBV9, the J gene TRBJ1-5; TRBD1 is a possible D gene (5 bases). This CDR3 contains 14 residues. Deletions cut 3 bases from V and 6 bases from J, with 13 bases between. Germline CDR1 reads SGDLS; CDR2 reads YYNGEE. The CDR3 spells CASSATGFGQPQHF. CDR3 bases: TGTGCCAGCAGCGCTACAGGCTTCGGTCAGCCCCAGCATTTT.

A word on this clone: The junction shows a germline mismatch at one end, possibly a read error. As DNA, the CDR3 is TGTTCCAGCAGCTTAGGAGAGGGACTTACCACTGAAGCTTTCTTT. As protein: CSSSLGEGLTTEAFF. The chain uses TRBV7-9 and TRBJ1-1, with a possible D match to TRBD1 (5 bases). The germline V gene has CDR1 SEHNR and CDR2 FQNEAQ (reference sequence). The CDR3 is made up of 15 amino acids.

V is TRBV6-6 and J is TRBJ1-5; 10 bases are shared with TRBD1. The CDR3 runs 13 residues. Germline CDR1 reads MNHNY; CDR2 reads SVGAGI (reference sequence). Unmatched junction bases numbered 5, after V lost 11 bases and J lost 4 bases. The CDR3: CAARQGANQPQHF. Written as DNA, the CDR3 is TGTGCCGCCAGACAGGGGGCAAATCAGCCCCAGCATTTT.

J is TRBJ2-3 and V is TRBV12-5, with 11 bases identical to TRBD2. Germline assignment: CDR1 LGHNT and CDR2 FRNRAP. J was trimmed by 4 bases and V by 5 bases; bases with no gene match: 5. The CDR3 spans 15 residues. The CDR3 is CASGPPLAGADTQYF. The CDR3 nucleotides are TGTGCTAGTGGTCCCCCACTAGCGGGAGCAGATACGCAGTATTTT.

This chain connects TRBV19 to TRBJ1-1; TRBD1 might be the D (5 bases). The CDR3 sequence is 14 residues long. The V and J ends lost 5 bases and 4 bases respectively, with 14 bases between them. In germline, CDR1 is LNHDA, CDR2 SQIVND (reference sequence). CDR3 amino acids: CASSAQGPGTEAFF. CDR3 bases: TGTGCCAGTAGTGCCCAGGGTCCCGGCACTGAAGCTTTCTTT.

The CDR3 DNA is TGTGCCAGTAGCTCTCGGACAGGGCTGTCCTATGGCTACACCTTC. Its translation is CASSSRTGLSYGYTF. This rearrangement joins TRBV19 to TRBJ1-2, with 8 bases identical to TRBD1. The trim removed 6 bases at V and 4 bases at J, leaving 10 bases unmatched. Germline CDR1 and CDR2: LNHDA and SQIVND (reference sequence). The CDR3 covers 15 residues. The full variable domain, its missing parts supplied by reference TRBV19 and TRBJ1-2, is DGGITQSPKYLFRKEGQNVTLSCEQNLNHDAMYWYRQDPGQGLRLIYYSQIVNDFQKGDIAEGYSVSREKKESFPLTVTSAQKNPTAFYLCASSSRTGLSYGYTFGSGTRLTVV.

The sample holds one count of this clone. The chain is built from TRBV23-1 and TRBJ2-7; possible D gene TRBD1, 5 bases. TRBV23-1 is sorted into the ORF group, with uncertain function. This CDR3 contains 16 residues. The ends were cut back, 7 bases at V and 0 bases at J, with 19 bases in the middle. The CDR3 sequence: CASKGMYGGSSYEQYF. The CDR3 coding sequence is TGCGCCAGCAAGGGGATGTATGGCGGCAGCTCCTACGAGCAGTACTTC.